This T cell receptor beta chain is drawn from a study of T cells in localized non-small cell lung cancer. Study findings and constraints: There were a median around 60 of the top 100 tumor clones appearing in adjacent lung. Exceeding tumor, uninvolved adjacent lung had the highest T cell clonality. Heterogeneity remains possible, as sequencing covered one tumor region only.

V was shortened by 7 bases and J by 0 bases, with 10 bases between the two germline ends. The CDR3 length is 14 residues. The germline CDR1 and CDR2 sequences are SGHNT and YENEEA. In this sample, this clone is medium-sized (0.01 to 0.1%). The antigen remains unidentified. TCRdb keeps only in-frame clones here, not all; method: immunoSEQ multiplex PCR. This sample has 6,400 or so clones, with about 40% found just once. The TCR originated in a man aged 35 to 69 with stage III lung adenocarcinoma. The rearrangement uses TRBV11-3 and TRBJ1-5; no clear D gene. The sample in question was lung tumor tissue, obtained before any cancer treatment. The DNA of the CDR3 is TGTGCCAGCACCGGGTCCTATAGCAATCAGCCCCAGCATTTT. It specifies CASTGSYSNQPQHF.